This T cell receptor (beta chain) emerged from a study of tumor-infiltrating lymphocytes in primary liver carcinoma. Germline DNA was also extracted, and blood RNA was taken from unsorted whole blood. Trimming removed 4 bases from V and 6 bases from J, with 23 bases in between. The CDR3 spans 17 residues. Germline V gene sequence: CDR1 SGHDN, CDR2 FVKESK. A constant-region primer served to make TCR beta cDNA from roughly 500 ng total RNA. It was through three nested multiplex PCR rounds of slightly modified ARM-PCR that TCR beta libraries arose. Primers for the first two PCR rounds were TRBV1-TRBV30 forward primers and a C-beta reverse primer (10 cycles per round). TCRdb re-derived calls from the multiplex PCR reads in MiXCR, one entry per CDR3 protein. The table lists approximately 210,000 distinct CDR3 sequences, less than 65% of them singletons. About this clonotype itself: A much larger clonotype is one base distant, so this may be a read error.

This rearrangement joins TRBV14 to TRBJ2-3; D gene unclear. Sequenced material: peripheral blood. This TCR was sampled from an older woman with primary liver carcinoma and hepatitis B virus infection. DNA for the CDR3: TGTGCCAGCAGCCCCCCTGGGAACTTAGGTTCCGATGATACGCAGTATTTT. Translating gives CASSPPGNLGSDDTQYF.